This T cell receptor beta chain stems from a study of cytomegalovirus exposure and HLA in healthy donors. Primers: 60 Vbeta forward and 13 Jbeta reverse. The assay was immunoSEQ multiplex PCR, and TCRdb's table has in-frame clones only and misses some. This sample has around 120,000 clones, with 55% to 65% found just once. V lost 2 bases and J 7 bases, leaving 11 bases between the germline ends. The V gene's germline CDR1 is LNHDA and CDR2 SQIVND (reference sequence). CDR3 length: 13 amino acids. The chain links TRBV19 to TRBJ1-1, with D possibly matching TRBD1 (5 bases). This receptor was taken from a man in his forties in good health and CMV-seropositive. The material sequenced was PBMCs. The CDR3 bases are TGTGCCAGTAGTATAAACAGGAAGAGTGAAGCTTTCTTT. Amino acids: CASSINRKSEAFF.